The 20 T cell receptor beta chains below come from one sample, sequenced in a study of PD-1 blockade in classical Hodgkin lymphoma. Autologous stem cell transplantation was followed by relapse in every patient, and brentuximab vedotin exposure varied. Method: immunoSEQ multiplex PCR; TCRdb's copy keeps in-frame clones and lacks some. Here the sample spans over 35,000 clones, about 78% being singletons. The specimen comprised peripheral blood mononuclear cells (PBMCs), sampled before the second cycle of nivolumab. The receptors stem from a human donor with classical Hodgkin lymphoma.

V usage is TRBV6-1 and J usage is TRBJ1-5, with D hard to call. CDR1 is MNHNS, CDR2 SASEGT, per germline. Trimming shortened V by 3 bases and J by 1 base, and 7 bases separated the two germline ends. The CDR3 loop spans 14 amino acids. CDR3 sequence reads: CASSDQRSNQPQHF. CDR3 nucleotides: TGTGCCAGCAGTGATCAGAGAAGCAATCAGCCCCAGCATTTT.

CDR3 nucleotide sequence: TGTGCCAGTAGTAAGTCAAGGGGATTAAGCACAGATACGCAGTATTTT. It specifies CASSKSRGLSTDTQYF. The chain carries TRBV19 and TRBJ2-3; maybe TRBD1 (5 bases). V lost 4 bases and J lost 0, with 14 bases in between. This CDR3 region has 16 residues. Looked up from germline, CDR1 is LNHDA and CDR2 is SQIVND (reference sequence).

The sample holds a few counts of this clone. The chain is built from TRBV19 and TRBJ2-3; D remains ambiguous. Trimming removed 3 bases at V and 2 bases at J, with 9 bases between. The CDR3 runs 14 residues. Germline V CDR1 and CDR2: LNHDA, SQIVND (reference sequence). The CDR3 DNA reads as TGTGCCAGTAGTATTCGTCAAGTCACAGATACGCAGTATTTT. Translated: CASSIRQVTDTQYF. The variable domain in full, with the rest retrieved from reference TRBV19 and TRBJ2-3, is DGGITQSPKYLFRKEGQNVTLSCEQNLNHDAMYWYRQDPGQGLRLIYYSQIVNDFQKGDIAEGYSVSREKKESFPLTVTSAQKNPTAFYLCASSIRQVTDTQYFGPGTRLTVL.

This chain connects TRBV5-4 to TRBJ2-6; D is ambiguous. The germline CDR1 and CDR2 sequences are SGHNT and YYREEE (reference sequence). The CDR3 is made up of 16 amino acids. The V and J ends lost 0 bases and 4 bases respectively, with 11 bases between them. The CDR3 nucleotides are TGTGCCAGCAGCTTGGCTTGGGGATCAGGGGCCAACGTCCTGACTTTC. It specifies CASSLAWGSGANVLTF.

The CDR3 DNA is TGTGCCAGCAGCATCAGGGTTGGGGAGACCCAGTACTTC. Translating it yields CASSIRVGETQYF. The chain employs TRBV13 and TRBJ2-5, with D possibly TRBD1 on 5 matching bases. V was pared by 5 bases and J by 5 bases, with 12 bases between. Germline V gives CDR1 PRHDT, CDR2 FYEKMQ (reference sequence). CDR3 length: 13 residues.

The chain links TRBV30 to TRBJ2-7, with a tentative D call TRBD2 (7 bases). V lost 0 bases to trimming and J lost 5 bases, with 11 bases between them. This CDR3 is built from 13 residues. CDR1 is GTSNPN and CDR2 is SVGIG in the germline V gene (reference sequence). CDR3 sequence: CAWSVGGAHEQYF. The CDR3, as DNA: TGTGCCTGGAGTGTAGGGGGGGCCCACGAGCAGTACTTC.

The genes are TRBV6-1 and TRBJ2-7, with TRBD1 matching over 8 bases. Germline lookup yields CDR1 MNHNS and CDR2 SASEGT. The J segment lost 0 bases and the V segment lost 4 bases, leaving 8 bases of the junction unmatched. The CDR3 totals 16 residues. The CDR3 nucleotides read TGTGCCAGCAGTGTTTCCGGGACAGGAACCTCCTACGAGCAGTACTTC. This encodes CASSVSGTGTSYEQYF.

This sequence joins TRBV5-1 and TRBJ2-7; D may correspond to TRBD1 or TRBD2 (5 bases each). There are 13 residues in the CDR3. From germline, CDR1 is SGHRS and CDR2 YFSETQ. Trimming left V 2 bases short and J 6 bases short, with 12 bases between. As DNA, the CDR3 is TGCGCCAGCAGCTTAGAGGGACCCTCCGAGCAGTACTTC. It specifies CASSLEGPSEQYF.

This chain connects TRBV18 to TRBJ2-3; 7 positions agree with TRBD2. Unmatched junction bases numbered 2, after V lost 0 bases and J lost 2 bases. Germline CDR1 reads KGHSH; CDR2 reads LQKENI. The CDR3 is 15 amino acids. The CDR3 is CASSPPGGITDTQYF. The CDR3, as DNA: TGTGCCAGCTCACCACCGGGGGGGATCACAGATACGCAGTATTTT.

The chain carries TRBV9 and TRBJ2-1; a weak D match, TRBD2 (6 bases). Between the trimmed V and J ends, which lost 0 bases and 10 bases, there was a span of 8 bases. The CDR3 covers 12 residues. Per germline, CDR1 SGDLS and CDR2 YYNGEE. The CDR3 spells CASSVGGGEQFF. In DNA, the CDR3 is TGTGCCAGCAGCGTAGGGGGAGGAGAGCAGTTCTTC.

The V call is TRBV20-1, the J call TRBJ2-1; D not resolved. The ends were cut back, 0 bases at V and 4 bases at J, with 1 base in the middle. The length of the CDR3 is 11 residues. Germline values: CDR1 DFQATT, CDR2 SNEGSKA (reference sequence). The CDR3: CSARDYNEQFF. CDR3 bases: TGCAGTGCTAGAGATTACAATGAGCAGTTCTTC.

This chain joins TRBV6-5 and TRBJ2-7; maybe TRBD2 (5 bases). V dropped 2 bases and J dropped 6 bases, with 11 bases sitting between them. Looked up from germline, CDR1 is MNHEY and CDR2 is SVGAGI. The CDR3 extends over 13 amino acids. CDR3 amino acids: CASSYTFEGEQYF. Here the CDR3 DNA reads TGTGCCAGCAGTTACACCTTCGAGGGCGAGCAGTACTTC.

The CDR3 DNA sequence: TGTGCCAGCATACCGGGACAGGTCAATGAAAAACTGTTTTTT. Translating it yields CASIPGQVNEKLFF. The chain joins TRBV9 to TRBJ1-4; 8 bases align to TRBD1. The CDR3 spans 14 residues. J lost 5 bases, V lost 6 bases, and 6 bases had no gene match. The germline CDR1 and CDR2 sequences are SGDLS and YYNGEE.

The chain employs TRBV7-6 and TRBJ2-3; D gene unclear. The CDR3 contains 13 residues. Germline V gene data show CDR1 as SGHVS and CDR2 as FNYEAQ. The V end was cut by 2 bases, the J end by 3 bases, with 6 bases between. The CDR3 DNA sequence: TGTGCCAGCAGCTTATTGGGTACAGATACGCAGTATTTT. Amino acid sequence: CASSLLGTDTQYF.

By its share, this clone is medium-sized. J is TRBJ1-1 and V is TRBV6-4; D unresolved. This CDR3 has 12 amino acids. Germline loops: CDR1 MRHNA, CDR2 SNTAGT. V gave up 6 bases and J gave up 1 base, with 6 bases separating them. The chain's CDR3 is CASRIQNTEAFF. The CDR3 nucleotides are TGTGCCAGCAGGATCCAGAACACTGAAGCTTTCTTT.

V gene TRBV30 combines with J gene TRBJ2-7; D remains ambiguous. Germline V gene sequence: CDR1 GTSNPN, CDR2 SVGIG (reference sequence). This CDR3 has 14 residues. V lost 0 bases, J lost 2 bases, and 11 bases lay in between. CDR3 in amino acids: CAWSVKAGAYEQYF. As DNA, the CDR3 is TGTGCCTGGAGTGTAAAGGCAGGCGCCTACGAGCAGTACTTC. Combining the CDR3 with reference TRBV30 and TRBJ2-7 gives the whole variable domain SQTIHQWPATLVQPVGSPLSLECTVEGTSNPNLYWYRQAAGRGLQLLFYSVGIGQISSEVPQNLSASRPQDRQFILSSKKLLLSDSGFYLCAWSVKAGAYEQYFGPGTRLTVT.

Written as DNA, the CDR3 is TGTGCCAGCAGCTTAGTCGCCCGACAGGGCCAAGAGACCCAGTACTTC. Protein sequence: CASSLVARQGQETQYF. The V call is TRBV7-2, the J call TRBJ2-5, with TRBD1 matching 7 bases. Germline lookup yields CDR1 SGHTA and CDR2 FQGNSA. The CDR3 is 16 residues long. V trimming: 1 base; J trimming: 1 base; junction bases outside the gene matches: 6.

This clone was picked up a small number of times. The chain combines TRBV27 with TRBJ1-1; TRBD1 might be the D (5 bases). Trimming removed 0 bases from V and 4 bases from J, with 9 bases in between. The CDR3 totals 14 residues. Germline V CDR1 and CDR2: MNHEY, SMNVEV (reference sequence). CDR3 in DNA: TGTGCCAGCAGTTTATCACCGGGGCGCACTGAAGCTTTCTTT. It encodes CASSLSPGRTEAFF.

The chain is built from TRBV11-2 and TRBJ1-2; TRBD1 might be the D (5 bases). V shed 0 bases and J shed 2 bases, with 7 bases lying between them. Germline values: CDR1 SGHAT, CDR2 FQNNGV. The CDR3 has 14 residues. CDR3 in amino acids: CASSLDRGNYGYTF. The CDR3 DNA follows: TGTGCCAGCAGCTTAGATCGGGGGAACTATGGCTACACCTTC.

The chain is built from TRBV4-3 and TRBJ2-7; D remains ambiguous. CDR1 is LGHNA, CDR2 YSLEER, per germline. V lost 4 bases and J 4 bases, leaving 11 bases between the germline ends. The CDR3 has 13 amino acids. The DNA for the CDR3 is TGCGCCAGCAGCCGAGCTGTGGGTTACGAGCAGTACTTC. It specifies CASSRAVGYEQYF.